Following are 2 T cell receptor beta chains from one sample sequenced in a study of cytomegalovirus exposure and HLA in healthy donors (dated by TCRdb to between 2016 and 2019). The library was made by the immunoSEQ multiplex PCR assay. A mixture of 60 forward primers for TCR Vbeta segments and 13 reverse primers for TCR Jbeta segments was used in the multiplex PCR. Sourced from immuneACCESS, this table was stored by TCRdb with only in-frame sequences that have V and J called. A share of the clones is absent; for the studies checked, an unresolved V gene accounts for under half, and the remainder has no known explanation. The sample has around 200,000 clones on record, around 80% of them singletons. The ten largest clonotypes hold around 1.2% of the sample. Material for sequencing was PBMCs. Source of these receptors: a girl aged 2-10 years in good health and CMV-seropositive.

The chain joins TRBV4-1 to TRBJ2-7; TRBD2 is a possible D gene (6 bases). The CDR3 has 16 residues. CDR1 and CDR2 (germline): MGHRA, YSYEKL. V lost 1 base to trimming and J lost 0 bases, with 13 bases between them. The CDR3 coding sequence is TGCGCCAGCAGCCAAGGGGGAGGTTCGAGCTCCTACGAGCAGTACTTC. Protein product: CASSQGGGSSSYEQYF.

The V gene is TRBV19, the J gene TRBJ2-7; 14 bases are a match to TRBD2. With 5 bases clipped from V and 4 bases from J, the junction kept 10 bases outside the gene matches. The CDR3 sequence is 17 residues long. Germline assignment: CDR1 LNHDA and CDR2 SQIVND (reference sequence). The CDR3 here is CASSPGTSGSPSYEQYF. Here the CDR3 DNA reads TGTGCCAGTAGTCCGGGGACTAGCGGGAGCCCTTCTTACGAGCAGTACTTC.